Below, 32 T cell receptor beta chains from the same sample are listed, as sequenced in a study of T-cell reconstitution after alpha-beta-depleted transplantation in children. Unique molecular identifiers featured in how the TCRbeta library was prepared. TCRdb re-analysed the PCR reads in MiXCR, keeping a single row per CDR3 protein. The data contain 600,000 to 700,000 distinct CDR3 sequences, around 12% of them singletons. The source material was PBMCs, sampled before TCRalphabeta/CD19-depleted stem cell transplant. These receptors were taken from a girl aged 2 to 9 with congenital amegakaryocytic thrombocytopenia, due to receive a stem cell transplant.

This clonotype was seen ten or more times. The V and J genes are TRBV12-3 or TRBV12-4 and TRBJ2-1; 7 bases align to TRBD2. The CDR3 is 14 residues long. V trimming: 3 bases; J trimming: 5 bases; junction bases outside the gene matches: 4. CDR3 loop: CASSLTGGHNEQFF. In DNA form, the CDR3 reads TGTGCCAGCAGTTTGACGGGAGGCCACAATGAGCAGTTCTTC.

In its sample, this clonotype was seen a few times. The chain recombines TRBV5-5 with TRBJ1-2, with 10 positions matching TRBD1. The germline V gene encodes CDR1 SGHKS and CDR2 YYEKEE (reference sequence). This CDR3 contains 14 residues. V gave up 4 bases and J gave up 5 bases; unmatched junction bases: 5. CDR3 nucleotides: TGTGCCAGCAGCCCGACAGGGGGCGGGTATGGCTACACCTTC. The encoded protein is CASSPTGGGYGYTF.

This clonotype was counted a few times. The chain joins TRBV20-1 to TRBJ2-7, with TRBD1 as a possible D gene (6 bases). This CDR3 has 11 amino acids. The ends were cut back, 2 bases at V and 12 bases at J, with 14 bases in the middle. Germline V CDR1 and CDR2: DFQATT, SNEGSKA (reference sequence). CDR3 protein: CSARSTVGAYF. CDR3 in DNA: TGCAGTGCTAGATCTACCGTGGGGGCGTACTTC.

The V call is TRBV6-5, the J call TRBJ1-2; maybe TRBD1 (5 bases). Germline-derived CDR1 and CDR2 are MNHEY and SVGAGI. There are 18 residues in the CDR3. Trimming stripped 4 bases from V and 6 bases from J, with 27 bases between. CDR3 protein: CASSSNVPPLDRKDGYTF. CDR3 nucleotide sequence: TGTGCCAGCAGTTCCAATGTCCCACCCCTCGACAGAAAAGATGGCTACACCTTC.

This clonotype came up a few times. The V call is TRBV7-2, the J call TRBJ2-1; no definite D call. The V gene's germline CDR1 is SGHTA and CDR2 FQGNSA. Trimming stripped 5 bases from V and 10 bases from J, with 9 bases between. This CDR3 contains 11 residues. In DNA, the CDR3 is TGTGCCAGCAGCCCTAGGTGGGAGCAGTTCTTC. It is translated as CASSPRWEQFF.

In its sample, this clonotype was seen many times. This rearrangement joins TRBV4-1 to TRBJ1-1; D gene uncertain. Per germline, CDR1 MGHRA and CDR2 YSYEKL. The V and J ends lost 5 bases and 7 bases respectively, with 8 bases between them. This CDR3 is 11 amino acids long. This chain's CDR3 is CASSSRVEAFF. As DNA, the CDR3 is TGCGCCAGCAGCAGCCGGGTTGAAGCTTTCTTT.

This clonotype was found many times. CDR3 sequence (DNA): TGTGCCAGCAGCTTCACCCTCGGGACAGGGATTTGGGGCTACACCTTC. Encoded protein: CASSFTLGTGIWGYTF. The chain couples TRBV5-6 to TRBJ1-2; 9 nucleotides match TRBD1. Unmatched junction bases numbered 13, after V lost 2 bases and J lost 8 bases. This CDR3 is built from 16 residues. Germline lookup yields CDR1 SGHDT and CDR2 YYEEEE.

CDR3 coding DNA: TGTGCCTGGCTATCCGGGACAGGGAACACCGGGGAGCTGTTTTTT. It specifies CAWLSGTGNTGELFF. This chain connects TRBV30 to TRBJ2-2; 8 bases are a match to TRBD1. This CDR3 region has 15 residues. Losses at the gene ends were 5 bases for V and 1 base for J; bases not matched to a gene: 6. Germline V gene data show CDR1 as GTSNPN and CDR2 as SVGIG (reference sequence).

This clonotype was seen more than once but under ten times. This rearrangement joins TRBV11-2 to TRBJ2-2; TRBD2 agrees at 11 bases. V lost 5 bases to trimming and J lost 9 bases; unmatched junction nucleotides: 17. There are 18 residues in the CDR3. Germline values: CDR1 SGHAT, CDR2 FQNNGV. CDR3 protein: CASSRMGLAEFYRRELFF. CDR3 in DNA: TGTGCCAGCAGCCGAATGGGACTAGCGGAGTTTTATCGGAGGGAGCTGTTTTTT.

The table lists this clonotype with a few counts. The rearrangement joins TRBV2 to TRBJ2-5; D may be TRBD2 (5 bases). Germline CDR1 and CDR2: SNHLY and FYNNEI. Trimming stripped 3 bases from V and 3 bases from J, with 8 bases between. This CDR3 spans 13 amino acids. The CDR3 spells CASSDIGEETQYF. The CDR3 bases are TGTGCCAGCAGTGACATCGGGGAAGAGACCCAGTACTTC.

This clonotype was detected ten times or more. The chain recombines TRBV29-1 with TRBJ2-3, with D maybe TRBD1 (6 bases). CDR1 is SQVTM and CDR2 is ANQGSEA in the germline V gene. The CDR3 covers 15 residues. Trimming cost V 6 bases and J 0 bases, with 16 bases left between them. CDR3 nucleotide sequence: TGCAGCGTCGCGACACAGGGTCGTAGCACAGATACGCAGTATTTT. This gives the protein CSVATQGRSTDTQYF.

This clonotype occurred a few times. This chain uses TRBV7-8 with TRBJ1-4, with D unclear. The CDR3 is made up of 13 amino acids. Germline V gene sequence: CDR1 SGHVS, CDR2 FQNEAQ. V dropped 3 bases and J dropped 12 bases, with 14 bases sitting between them. The CDR3 nucleotides are TGTGCCAGCAGCTTGGTTTTGCTGGATGAACTGTTTTTT. Amino acid sequence: CASSLVLLDELFF.

This clonotype was observed a few times. The V call is TRBV28, the J call TRBJ2-1, with a tentative D call TRBD1 (6 bases). With 3 bases removed from V and 4 bases from J, the gap between germline ends came to 13 bases. In germline, CDR1 is MDHEN, CDR2 SYDVKM. There are 15 residues in the CDR3. The DNA for the CDR3 is TGTGCCAGCAGTTTGGGACACCCGATTTACAATGAGCAGTTCTTC. Translating gives CASSLGHPIYNEQFF.

There are a few counts of this clonotype. The V call is TRBV7-2, the J call TRBJ2-1; D possibly corresponds to TRBD1 (5 bases). This CDR3 spans 15 amino acids. Germline-derived CDR1 and CDR2 are SGHTA and FQGNSA. V was cut by 1 base and J by 4 bases, with 11 bases left in between. CDR3 protein: CASSLGGAKYNEQFF. The CDR3 DNA sequence: TGTGCCAGCAGCTTAGGGGGCGCTAAATACAATGAGCAGTTCTTC. Filled out from reference TRBV7-2 and TRBJ2-1, the complete variable domain reads GAGVSQSPSNKVTEKGKDVELRCDPISGHTALYWYRQSLGQGLEFLIYFQGNSAPDKSGLPSDRFSAERTGGSVSTLTIQRTQQEDSAVYLCASSLGGAKYNEQFFGPGTRLTVL.

The J gene is TRBJ2-5, the V gene TRBV5-1, with 7 bases matching TRBD1. Unmatched junction bases numbered 14, after V lost 7 bases and J lost 5 bases. The CDR3 runs 15 residues. Germline values: CDR1 SGHRS, CDR2 YFSETQ. The CDR3 DNA reads TGCGCCAGCCCCTTACAGGGGTCGACTTCGGAGACCCAGTACTTC. This gives the protein CASPLQGSTSETQYF.

The sample holds many counts of this clonotype. The V gene is TRBV27, the J gene TRBJ2-1, with D possibly being TRBD2 (6 bases). Deletions cut 4 bases from V and 8 bases from J, with 18 bases between. Per germline, CDR1 MNHEY and CDR2 SMNVEV (reference sequence). The CDR3 is made up of 15 amino acids. The CDR3 sequence is CASSSQTRYGDEQFF. The CDR3 nucleotides read TGTGCCAGCAGTTCCCAGACTAGGTATGGCGATGAGCAGTTCTTC.

The chain has TRBV5-5 and TRBJ2-3; the D is unclear. CDR3 size: 17 residues. Germline V gene data show CDR1 as SGHKS and CDR2 as YYEKEE (reference sequence). Trimming shortened V by 7 bases and J by 2 bases, and 23 bases separated the two germline ends. Here the CDR3 reads CASRTTPDRYITDTQYF. The CDR3, as DNA: TGTGCCAGCCGGACGACCCCGGACCGGTACATCACAGATACGCAGTATTTT.

Many counts were recorded for this clonotype. The chain has TRBV12-3 or TRBV12-4 and TRBJ1-5, with D perhaps TRBD1 (5 bases). With 3 bases removed from V and 6 bases from J, the gap between germline ends came to 9 bases. CDR3 length: 13 residues. The CDR3 is CASSLTEVQPQHF. CDR3 DNA sequence: TGTGCCAGCAGTTTGACAGAAGTTCAGCCCCAGCATTTT.

The chain employs TRBV7-2 and TRBJ2-7; TRBD2 is a possible D gene (5 bases). From germline, CDR1 is SGHTA and CDR2 FQGNSA. Deletions cut 5 bases from V and 4 bases from J, with 12 bases between. The CDR3 loop spans 13 amino acids. CDR3 protein: CASSPGMGYEQYF. The CDR3 DNA reads TGTGCCAGCAGCCCGGGGATGGGGTACGAGCAGTACTTC. Complete variable domain (other parts from reference TRBV7-2 and TRBJ2-7): GAGVSQSPSNKVTEKGKDVELRCDPISGHTALYWYRQSLGQGLEFLIYFQGNSAPDKSGLPSDRFSAERTGGSVSTLTIQRTQQEDSAVYLCASSPGMGYEQYFGPGTRLTVT.

The gene calls are TRBV5-1 and TRBJ1-1, with TRBD1 as a possible D gene (5 bases). V dropped 4 bases and J dropped 3 bases, with 10 bases sitting between them. This CDR3 has 13 residues. CDR1 is SGHRS and CDR2 is YFSETQ in the germline V gene. The CDR3: CASSPRDDTEAFF. CDR3 sequence (DNA): TGCGCCAGCAGCCCTCGGGACGACACTGAAGCTTTCTTT.

This clonotype was observed many times. The chain recombines TRBV7-7 with TRBJ2-3; 7 positions agree with TRBD2. Trimming removed 6 bases from V and 4 bases from J; junction bases left unmatched: 7. CDR3 length: 14 amino acids. Germline V gene sequence: CDR1 SSHAT, CDR2 FNYEAQ (reference sequence). The CDR3: CASSPLAASDTQYF. In DNA form, the CDR3 reads TGTGCCAGCAGTCCCCTAGCGGCTTCAGATACGCAGTATTTT. The whole variable domain, remainder taken from reference TRBV7-7 and TRBJ2-3, is GAGVSQSPRYKVTKRGQDVTLRCDPISSHATLYWYQQALGQGPEFLTYFNYEAQPDKSGLPSDRFSAERPEGSISTLTIQRTEQRDSAMYRCASSPLAASDTQYFGPGTRLTVL.

The genes are TRBV29-1 and TRBJ2-1; 10 bases map to TRBD2. The CDR3 contains 14 residues. Germline CDR1 and CDR2: SQVTM and ANQGSEA. Trimming took 5 bases from V and 7 from J; bases not matched to a gene: 8. CDR3 coding DNA: TGCAGCGTTTCCCTAGCGGGAGTTTCGAATGAGCAGTTCTTC. It translates to CSVSLAGVSNEQFF.

The rearrangement links TRBV20-1 to TRBJ2-1; 9 bases map to TRBD2. The CDR3 length is 13 residues. CDR1 is DFQATT, CDR2 SNEGSKA, per germline (reference sequence). The V segment lost 5 bases and the J segment 2 bases; nucleotides outside the gene matches: 1. The CDR3 DNA reads TGCAGTGCTTCTAGCGGGACCTACAATGAGCAGTTCTTC. Its translation: CSASSGTYNEQFF.

This chain links TRBV20-1 with TRBJ2-1; 7 positions match TRBD2. The CDR3 consists of 13 residues. Germline assignment: CDR1 DFQATT and CDR2 SNEGSKA (reference sequence). With 6 bases clipped from V and 9 bases from J, the junction kept 11 bases outside the gene matches. CDR3 nucleotide sequence: TGCAGTGCCAGATCGGAAGCGGGAACTGAGCAGTTCTTC. Translating it yields CSARSEAGTEQFF.

This clonotype was observed a few times. The V gene is TRBV5-1, the J gene TRBJ2-1; possible D gene TRBD1, 5 bases. This CDR3 is 14 amino acids long. Trimming pared 0 bases from V and 5 bases from J, leaving 9 bases between. Germline CDR1 and CDR2: SGHRS and YFSETQ. Written as DNA, the CDR3 is TGCGCCAGCAGCTTGGGACAGCCGAACAATGAGCAGTTCTTC. Encoded protein: CASSLGQPNNEQFF.

This clonotype has ten or more counts. The V call is TRBV28, the J call TRBJ2-1; no clear D gene. From germline, CDR1 is MDHEN and CDR2 SYDVKM. The V end lost 3 bases, the J end lost 6 bases, and 6 bases lay between the germline ends. CDR3 length: 12 amino acids. DNA for the CDR3: TGTGCCAGCAGTTTTTTTCTCAATGAGCAGTTCTTC. It specifies CASSFFLNEQFF.

This clonotype was counted ten times or more. As DNA, the CDR3 is TGTGCCAGCAGTTATGGACAGAATAGCAATCAGCCCCAGCATTTT. Its protein is CASSYGQNSNQPQHF. The chain employs TRBV6-5 and TRBJ1-5; D perhaps matches TRBD1 (6 bases). The germline V gene has CDR1 MNHEY and CDR2 SVGAGI. The germline V and J ends were trimmed by 3 bases and 0 bases, with 9 bases remaining between them. This CDR3 has 15 amino acids.

A remark on this clonotype: This may come from a read error, since a much larger clone is one base off. The chain has TRBV12-3 or TRBV12-4 and TRBJ1-3, with a possible D match to TRBD1 (6 bases). The V and J ends lost 6 bases and 4 bases respectively, with 13 bases between them. The CDR3 is made up of 14 amino acids. In DNA form, the CDR3 reads TGTGCCAGCAGCCCACAGGGTTTAGGAAACACCATATATTTT. This codes for CASSPQGLGNTIYF.

The chain combines TRBV5-1 with TRBJ2-4; D unresolved. V gave up 0 bases and J gave up 1 base, with 8 bases separating them. CDR1 and CDR2 (germline): SGHRS, YFSETQ. The CDR3 extends over 15 amino acids. The DNA for the CDR3 is TGCGCCAGCAGCTTGGGGAATCTGGCCAAAAACATTCAGTACTTC. The encoded protein is CASSLGNLAKNIQYF.

The chain recombines TRBV14 with TRBJ2-1; the D is unclear. CDR3 length: 15 amino acids. Germline values: CDR1 SGHDN, CDR2 FVKESK. The V and J ends lost 0 bases and 5 bases respectively, with 11 bases between them. Here the CDR3 reads CASSQDIGRHNEQFF. CDR3 bases: TGTGCCAGCAGCCAAGATATTGGCAGACACAATGAGCAGTTCTTC.

In its sample, this clonotype was seen a few times. The rearrangement links TRBV7-9 to TRBJ2-7; possible D gene TRBD2, 6 bases. From germline, CDR1 is SEHNR and CDR2 FQNEAQ (reference sequence). This CDR3 is built from 13 residues. With 5 bases removed from V and 5 bases from J, the gap between germline ends came to 13 bases. The CDR3 is CASSGPGLDEQYF. The CDR3 region has the DNA TGTGCCAGCAGCGGACCGGGACTGGACGAGCAGTACTTC.

The V call is TRBV28, the J call TRBJ1-5; TRBD1 agrees at 8 bases. The germline CDR1 and CDR2 sequences are MDHEN and SYDVKM. V trimming: 8 bases; J trimming: 8 bases; junction bases outside the gene matches: 8. The CDR3 is made up of 13 amino acids. In nucleotides, the CDR3 is TGTGCCAGCGCCGACAGGGGATCGAAGCCCCAGCATTTT. This codes for CASADRGSKPQHF.